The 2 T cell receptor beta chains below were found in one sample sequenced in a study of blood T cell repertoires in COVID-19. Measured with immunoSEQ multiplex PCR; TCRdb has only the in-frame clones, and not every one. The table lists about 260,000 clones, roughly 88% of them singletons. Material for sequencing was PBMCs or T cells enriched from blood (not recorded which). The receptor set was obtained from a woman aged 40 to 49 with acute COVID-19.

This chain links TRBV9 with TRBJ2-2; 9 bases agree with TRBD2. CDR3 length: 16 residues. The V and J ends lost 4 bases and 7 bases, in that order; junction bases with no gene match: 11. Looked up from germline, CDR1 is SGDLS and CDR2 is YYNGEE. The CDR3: CASSQGTSLMVGELFF. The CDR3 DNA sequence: TGTGCCAGCAGCCAAGGGACTAGCCTCATGGTCGGGGAGCTGTTTTTT.

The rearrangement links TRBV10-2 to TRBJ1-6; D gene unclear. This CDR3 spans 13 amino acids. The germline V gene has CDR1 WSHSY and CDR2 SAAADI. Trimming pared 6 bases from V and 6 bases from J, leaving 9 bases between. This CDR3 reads CASRDFTNSPLHF. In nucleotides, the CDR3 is TGCGCCAGCAGGGACTTTACTAATTCACCCCTCCACTTT.